This passage covers 7 T cell receptor beta chains from one sample sequenced in a study of T cells in Graves' hyperthyroidism and ophthalmopathy. What was amplified from RNA transcripts were TCR beta CDR3 regions. HTBI primers were the set used in a first-round RT-PCR of the TCR CDR3. TCRdb redid the calling of the multiplex PCR reads with MiXCR, one entry per CDR3 protein. This sample carries a few hundred thousand distinct CDR3 sequences, roughly 14% of them seen once, and the ten largest clones take approximately 7.4%. The sequenced material came from blood. The receptors were sampled from a woman in her 30s with Graves' hyperthyroidism.

This clonotype has only one observation. The chain employs TRBV5-1 and TRBJ1-2; D is possibly TRBD1 (5 bases). The V end lost 5 bases, the J end lost 8 bases, and 19 bases lay between the germline ends. Germline V gene sequence: CDR1 SGHRS, CDR2 YFSETQ. This CDR3 spans 14 amino acids. DNA for the CDR3: TGCGCCAGCAGGGCCTCAGGGATATCGGAGGGCTACACCTTC. It specifies CASRASGISEGYTF.

Ten or more counts support this clonotype. CDR3 protein: CASSLMGSPLHF. The CDR3 DNA follows: TGTGCCAGCAGCTTAATGGGTTCACCCCTCCACTTT. The V call is TRBV7-2, the J call TRBJ1-6, with no clear D. This CDR3 is 12 amino acids long. Germline values: CDR1 SGHTA, CDR2 FQGNSA. V was clipped by 2 bases and J by 9 bases, with 5 bases between them.

The chain recombines TRBV4-1 with TRBJ1-2; D is undetermined. V gave up 0 bases and J gave up 7 bases, with 12 bases separating them. There are 14 residues in the CDR3. Germline V gives CDR1 MGHRA, CDR2 YSYEKL. The CDR3 is CASSQDGASGGYTF. The CDR3 nucleotides are TGCGCCAGCAGCCAAGATGGTGCATCTGGTGGCTACACCTTC.

This clonotype was detected ten times or more. The chain links TRBV20-1 to TRBJ2-7; tentative D call: TRBD1 (5 bases). The CDR3 is 14 residues long. Germline CDR1 reads DFQATT; CDR2 reads SNEGSKA (reference sequence). V was cut by 3 bases and J by 4 bases, with 16 bases left in between. The CDR3 nucleotides read TGCAGTGCTAGGTCGCAGGGATTCGGGTACGAGCAGTACTTC. Protein: CSARSQGFGYEQYF.

Many counts were recorded for this clonotype. The chain has TRBV6-1 and TRBJ2-1; either TRBD1 or TRBD2 may fit D (7 bases each). This CDR3 is 24 amino acids long. Trimming removed 3 bases from V and 7 bases from J, with 43 bases in between. CDR1 and CDR2 from the germline V gene are MNHNS and SASEGT. The CDR3 here is CASSDSSGTVKLWGGGPLPNEQFF. Here the CDR3 DNA reads TGTGCCAGCAGTGATAGTAGTGGGACAGTTAAGCTCTGGGGGGGAGGGCCGTTGCCGAATGAGCAGTTCTTC.

This clonotype came up many times. This chain uses TRBV30 with TRBJ2-5, with D unresolved. The CDR3 has 12 amino acids. V lost 5 bases and J 5 bases, leaving 12 bases between the germline ends. The germline gives CDR1 GTSNPN, CDR2 SVGIG (reference sequence). CDR3 sequence reads: CAWVRLEETQYF. CDR3 bases: TGTGCCTGGGTCCGGCTGGAGGAGACCCAGTACTTC.

This clonotype was found many times. The chain couples TRBV2 to TRBJ2-3, with 9 bases identical to TRBD2. Germline V lookup: CDR1 SNHLY, CDR2 FYNNEI. CDR3 length: 16 amino acids. V trimming: 6 bases; J trimming: 4 bases; junction bases outside the gene matches: 11. CDR3 DNA: TGTGCCAGCAGATTACAGGCGGGAGGGGCGGCAGATACGCAGTATTTT. It is translated as CASRLQAGGAADTQYF.